These T cell receptor beta chains were read from a single sample in a study of T cell responses to AZD1222 COVID-19 vaccine. Sequencing used immunoSEQ multiplex PCR; TCRdb keeps in-frame clones, though not all of them. The sample carries some 200,000 clones, approximately 90% recorded once. Sample: peripheral blood, taken 28 days after the second AZD1222 dose. Receptors originate from an adult who received the AZD1222 COVID-19 vaccine. CDR3s include the opening cysteine and the closing phenylalanine or tryptophan. The order of the fields is clone size, J gene, D gene, V gene, CDR3 DNA, CDR3 protein. A D gene is named only where the DNA matches it firmly. The listing skips clone size in some rows; elsewhere it reads once, few, many or a size class.

clone_size: .
j_call: TRBJ2-1
d_call: .
v_call: TRBV6-4
cdr3_nt: TGTGCCAGAAAACCCCAGGCCTACAATGAGCAGTTCTTC
cdr3_aa: CARKPQAYNEQFF

clone_size: .
j_call: TRBJ1-6
d_call: .
v_call: TRBV6-5
cdr3_nt: TGTGCCAGCAGCCGACTGGGGACAACTAATTCACCCCTCCACTTT
cdr3_aa: CASSRLGTTNSPLHF

clone_size: .
j_call: TRBJ2-5
d_call: .
v_call: TRBV25-1
cdr3_nt: TGTGCCAGCAGTGAATCTGGCGGGACGTTTCAAGAGACCCAGTACTTC
cdr3_aa: CASSESGGTFQETQYF

clone_size: .
j_call: TRBJ1-2
d_call: TRBD1
v_call: TRBV19
cdr3_nt: TGTGCCAGTAGTATAGTTTCGACAGGGGGTGGCTACACCTTC
cdr3_aa: CASSIVSTGGGYTF

clone_size: .
j_call: TRBJ2-5
d_call: .
v_call: TRBV7-8
cdr3_nt: TGTGCCAGCAGCTTCAAGGCGGTGACAGTCCAAGAGACCCAGTACTTC
cdr3_aa: CASSFKAVTVQETQYF

clone_size: .
j_call: TRBJ2-7
d_call: TRBD1
v_call: TRBV16
cdr3_nt: TGTGCCAGCAGCCAATTCAGGGGGCTGAACGAGCAGTACTTC
cdr3_aa: CASSQFRGLNEQYF

clone_size: .
j_call: TRBJ1-2
d_call: TRBD1
v_call: TRBV30
cdr3_nt: TGTGCCTGGAGTGTAGTGGCAGGGGGAGTCGGCTACACCTTC
cdr3_aa: CAWSVVAGGVGYTF

clone_size: .
j_call: TRBJ1-4
d_call: .
v_call: TRBV3-1/TRBV3-2
cdr3_nt: TGTGCCAGCAGCCAAGAGGGGGGAATTAATGAAAAACTGTTTTTT
cdr3_aa: CASSQEGGINEKLFF

clone_size: .
j_call: TRBJ2-5
d_call: .
v_call: TRBV11-3
cdr3_nt: TGTGCCAGCAGCAGATCGACAGGGAGGACGGGGGAGACCCAGTACTTC
cdr3_aa: CASSRSTGRTGETQYF

clone_size: .
j_call: TRBJ2-3
d_call: .
v_call: TRBV14
cdr3_nt: TGTGCCAGCTCAGGGGACCTCAGGGATACGCAGTATTTT
cdr3_aa: CASSGDLRDTQYF

clone_size: .
j_call: TRBJ2-1
d_call: .
v_call: TRBV6-5
cdr3_nt: TGTGCCAGCACAAGAGGTCGAGATCTTTACAATGAGCAGTTCTTC
cdr3_aa: CASTRGRDLYNEQFF

clone_size: .
j_call: TRBJ2-3
d_call: TRBD1
v_call: TRBV18
cdr3_nt: TGTGCCAGCTCACCCCAACAGGGGGGCACAGATACGCAGTATTTT
cdr3_aa: CASSPQQGGTDTQYF

clone_size: .
j_call: TRBJ2-7
d_call: .
v_call: TRBV4-3
cdr3_nt: TGCGCCAGCAGCCAAGAGGGGAGCTCCTACGAGCAGTACTTC
cdr3_aa: CASSQEGSSYEQYF

clone_size: once
j_call: TRBJ2-5
d_call: TRBD2
v_call: TRBV2
cdr3_nt: TGTGCCAGCAGACTAGCGGAACAAGAGACCCAGTACTTC
cdr3_aa: CASRLAEQETQYF

clone_size: .
j_call: TRBJ2-1
d_call: .
v_call: TRBV7-3
cdr3_nt: TGTGCCAGCAGCTTTACGCCCGGGGCGGGAATTGAGCAGTTCTTC
cdr3_aa: CASSFTPGAGIEQFF

clone_size: .
j_call: TRBJ2-1
d_call: .
v_call: TRBV28
cdr3_nt: TGTGCCAGCAGTTTAAACAATGAGCAGTTCTTC
cdr3_aa: CASSLNNEQFF

clone_size: .
j_call: TRBJ2-2
d_call: .
v_call: TRBV28
cdr3_nt: TGTGCCAGCAGTTTCGACGGGGAGCTGTTTTTT
cdr3_aa: CASSFDGELFF

clone_size: .
j_call: TRBJ2-7
d_call: .
v_call: TRBV28
cdr3_nt: TGTGCCAGCAGTTTGTCAGGTTACGAGCAGTACTTC
cdr3_aa: CASSLSGYEQYF

clone_size: few
j_call: TRBJ1-6
d_call: .
v_call: TRBV20-1
cdr3_nt: TGCAGTGCTCACAGGGTCGATTCCCTCCACTTT
cdr3_aa: CSAHRVDSLHF

clone_size: once
j_call: TRBJ1-4
d_call: TRBD1
v_call: TRBV6-2/TRBV6-3
cdr3_nt: TGTGCCAGCAGTTACTCCGGGACAGCTGAAGAAAAACTGTTTTTT
cdr3_aa: CASSYSGTAEEKLFF

clone_size: .
j_call: TRBJ2-7
d_call: TRBD1
v_call: TRBV13
cdr3_nt: TGTGCCAGCAGCAAGGAGGGACAGGGGGGTCCCTACGAGCAGTACTTC
cdr3_aa: CASSKEGQGGPYEQYF

clone_size: .
j_call: TRBJ2-1
d_call: TRBD2
v_call: TRBV12-5
cdr3_nt: TGTGCTAGTGGTATTAGCGGGAGATCCTACAATGAGCAGTTCTTC
cdr3_aa: CASGISGRSYNEQFF